This T cell receptor beta chain was captured by sequencing in a study of beta chain features in type 1 diabetes. Study at large: Investigators examined roughly 99,000,000 sorted cells across all samples. Study observations and caveats: Insertions at VDJ junctions were less frequent in type 1 diabetes patients. These patients also deleted more nucleotides at the same junctions. Any HLA type influence on TCRB rearrangement was left unresolved here. Shorter TCRB CDR3s, moderately but significantly so, were found in Type 1 diabetes patients in all four CD4+ subsets.

Based on CD45RO/CCR7/CD25/CD127/CD95/CD27, CD4+ regulatory, stem cell-like memory, naive and central memory cells were sorted. The CDR3 has 15 amino acids. Germline assignment: CDR1 SGHRS and CDR2 YFSETQ. Trimming at V came to 3 bases and at J to 7 bases, leaving 10 bases not matched to a gene. The investigators reverse transcribed all of the isolated RNA, so they sequenced expressed TCRB transcripts. Profiling relied on immunoSEQ multiplex PCR, and the TCRdb table lists in-frame clones only, not all of them. The sample has a few hundred thousand clones, approximately 13% seen once. The table lists this clone with a few counts. The target antigen is unknown.

This sequence joins TRBV5-1 and TRBJ2-1; 7 positions agree with TRBD1. Material: naive CD4+ T cells from blood. This receptor was identified in a man aged 30 to 45 with type 1 diabetes. The CDR3 reads CASSSRTGTSNEQFF. DNA of the CDR3: TGCGCCAGCAGCTCCCGGACAGGTACCTCAAATGAGCAGTTCTTC.